This T cell receptor (beta chain) was recovered during a study of blood T cell repertoires in COVID-19. In germline, CDR1 is MNHNS, CDR2 SASEGT. The CDR3 is 13 amino acids. The V end was cut by 1 base, the J end by 8 bases, with 11 bases between. Authors' methods: The authors estimated nucleated cell counts from reference gene primer amplification. Profiling relied on immunoSEQ multiplex PCR, and the TCRdb table lists in-frame clones only, not all of them. V, J and clone size were drawn from that table, and D and trimming were deduced from the DNA. The sample holds fewer than 250,000 clones, over 70% seen once.

V gene TRBV6-1 combines with J gene TRBJ1-2; perhaps TRBD1 as D (6 bases). Sequenced: peripheral blood. The sequence was obtained from a man aged 55 to 70 with acute or convalescent COVID-19. The CDR3 spells CASSEGGGRGYTF. As DNA, the CDR3 is TGTGCCAGCAGTGAAGGAGGGGGAAGGGGCTACACCTTC.